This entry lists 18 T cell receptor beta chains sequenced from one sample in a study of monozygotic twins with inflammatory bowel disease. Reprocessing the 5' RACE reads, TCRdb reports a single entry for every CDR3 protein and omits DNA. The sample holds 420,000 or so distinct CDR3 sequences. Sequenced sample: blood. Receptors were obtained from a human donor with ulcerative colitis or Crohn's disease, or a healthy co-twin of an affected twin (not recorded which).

CDR3 sequence: CSARDQGTGFYMNTEAFF. V gene TRBV20-1 combines with J gene TRBJ1-1; the TRBD1 assignment by TCRdb is unverifiable without DNA. Germline CDR1 DFQATT, CDR2 SNEGSKA (reference sequence). The CDR3 has 18 amino acids.

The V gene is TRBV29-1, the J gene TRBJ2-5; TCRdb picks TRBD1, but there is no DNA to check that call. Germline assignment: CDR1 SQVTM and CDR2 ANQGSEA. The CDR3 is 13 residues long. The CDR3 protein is CSVVGRLQETQYF.

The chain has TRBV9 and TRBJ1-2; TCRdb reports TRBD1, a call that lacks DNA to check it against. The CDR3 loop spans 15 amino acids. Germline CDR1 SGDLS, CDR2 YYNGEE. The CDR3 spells CASSLSGTSDYGYTF.

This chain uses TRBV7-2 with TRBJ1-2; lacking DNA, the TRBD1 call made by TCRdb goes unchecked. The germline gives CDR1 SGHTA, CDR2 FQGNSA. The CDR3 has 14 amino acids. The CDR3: CASSLVGGDNGYTF.

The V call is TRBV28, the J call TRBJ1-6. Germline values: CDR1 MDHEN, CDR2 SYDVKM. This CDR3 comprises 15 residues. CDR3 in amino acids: CASRPQESHNSPLHF.

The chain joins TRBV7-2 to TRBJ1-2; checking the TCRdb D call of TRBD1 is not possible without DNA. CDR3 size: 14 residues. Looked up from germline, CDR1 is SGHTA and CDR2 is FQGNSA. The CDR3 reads CASSSGALVYGYTF.

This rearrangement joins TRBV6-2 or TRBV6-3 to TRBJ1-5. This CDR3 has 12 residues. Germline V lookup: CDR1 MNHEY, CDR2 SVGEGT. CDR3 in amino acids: CASSRGLQPQHF.

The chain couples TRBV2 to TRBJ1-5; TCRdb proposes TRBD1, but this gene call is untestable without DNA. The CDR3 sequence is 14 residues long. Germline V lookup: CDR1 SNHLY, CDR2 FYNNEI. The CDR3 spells CASRARAVNQPQHF.

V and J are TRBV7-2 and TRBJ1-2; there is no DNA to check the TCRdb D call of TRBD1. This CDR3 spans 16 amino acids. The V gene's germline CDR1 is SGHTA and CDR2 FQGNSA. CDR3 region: CASSLAIGQGNYGYTF.

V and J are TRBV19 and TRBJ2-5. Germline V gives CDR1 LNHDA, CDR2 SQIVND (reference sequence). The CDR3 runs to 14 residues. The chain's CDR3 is CASSIDGSQETQYF.

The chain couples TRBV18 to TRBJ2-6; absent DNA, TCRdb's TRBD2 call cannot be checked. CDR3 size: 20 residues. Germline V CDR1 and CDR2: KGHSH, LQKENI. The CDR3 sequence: CASSSLSFSSGGSGANVLTF.

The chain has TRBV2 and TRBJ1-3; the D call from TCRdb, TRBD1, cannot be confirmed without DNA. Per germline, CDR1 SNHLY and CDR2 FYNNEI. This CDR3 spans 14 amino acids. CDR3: CASSEGSGGFTIYF.

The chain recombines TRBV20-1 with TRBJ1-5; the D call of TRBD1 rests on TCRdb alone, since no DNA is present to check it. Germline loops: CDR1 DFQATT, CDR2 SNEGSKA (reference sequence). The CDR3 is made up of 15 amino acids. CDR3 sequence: CSALQDSWEDQPQHF.

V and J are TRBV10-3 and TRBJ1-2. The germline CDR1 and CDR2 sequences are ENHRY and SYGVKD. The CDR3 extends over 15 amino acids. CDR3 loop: CAISETPGLSYGYTF.

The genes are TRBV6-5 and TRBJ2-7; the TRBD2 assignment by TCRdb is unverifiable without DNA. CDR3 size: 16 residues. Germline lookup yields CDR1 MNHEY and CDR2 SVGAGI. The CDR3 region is CASSYRAGPSSYEQYF.

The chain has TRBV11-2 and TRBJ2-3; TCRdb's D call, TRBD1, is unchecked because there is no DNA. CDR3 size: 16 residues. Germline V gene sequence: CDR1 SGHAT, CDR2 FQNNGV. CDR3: CASSPQEALGTDTQYF.

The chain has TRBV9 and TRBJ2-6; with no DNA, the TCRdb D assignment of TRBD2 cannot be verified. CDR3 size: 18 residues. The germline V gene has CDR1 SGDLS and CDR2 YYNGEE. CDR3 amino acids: CASSPGLAGGSGANVLTF.

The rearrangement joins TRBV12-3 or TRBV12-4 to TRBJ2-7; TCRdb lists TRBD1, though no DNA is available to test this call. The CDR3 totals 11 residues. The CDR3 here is CATGGISEQYF.